The clone carrying this T cell receptor (beta chain) was seen a single time. What it binds is not known. This sample is drawn from a study of blood T cells in healthy people across ages. Study-wide results and caveats: Naive and antigen-experienced cells were not separated, limiting conclusive comparison.

Alongside a J-beta primer mix, a sample-barcoded 5' primer served in a second PCR lasting about 7 to 11 cycles. TCRdb re-analysed the 5' RACE reads in MiXCR, keeping a single row per CDR3 protein. Of about 900,000 distinct CDR3 sequences listed, roughly 60% are singletons. The CDR3 extends over 17 amino acids. V is TRBV21-1 and J is TRBJ2-6; TRBD1, the table's D call, was not compared with the DNA. TRBV21-1 is deemed a pseudogene. Sequenced: blood. The source of this sequence is a man aged 25-45 years in good health. In nucleotides, the CDR3 is TGTGCCAGCAGCAAAGGGACAGGGGACCCTGGGGCCAACGTCCTGACTTTC. Translated: CASSKGTGDPGANVLTF.